This T cell receptor (beta chain) emerged from a study of pediatric ulcerative colitis. Findings of the study overall: No controls had the two rectal clonotypes shared by ulcerative colitis patients.

Sequenced by immunoSEQ multiplex PCR; TCRdb stores in-frame clones only, minus some. Among about 64,000 clones listed, roughly nine tenths were seen once. This clone was observed once. The antigen remains undetermined. The V gene's germline CDR1 is GTSNPN and CDR2 SVGIG (reference sequence). The CDR3 sequence is 17 residues long. Trimming took 0 bases from V and 0 from J; bases not matched to a gene: 7. The specimen was blood. The TCR was taken from a boy between 10 and 17 years old with severe ulcerative colitis. The chain joins TRBV30 to TRBJ1-3; 8 nucleotides line up with TRBD1. In DNA, the CDR3 is TGTGCCTGGAGTGTAGGGGACAGGTCAAGCTCTGGAAACACCATATATTTT. It yields the protein CAWSVGDRSSSGNTIYF.